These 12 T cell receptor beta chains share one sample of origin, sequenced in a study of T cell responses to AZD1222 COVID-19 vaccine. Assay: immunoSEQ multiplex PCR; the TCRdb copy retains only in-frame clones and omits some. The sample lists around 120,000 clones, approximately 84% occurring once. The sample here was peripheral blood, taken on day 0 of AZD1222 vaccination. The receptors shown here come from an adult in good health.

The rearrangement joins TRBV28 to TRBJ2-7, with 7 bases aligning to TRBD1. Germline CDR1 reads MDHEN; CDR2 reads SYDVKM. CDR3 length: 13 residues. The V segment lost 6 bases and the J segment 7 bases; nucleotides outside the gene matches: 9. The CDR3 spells CASRPPGQKEQYF. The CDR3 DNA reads TGTGCCAGCAGGCCTCCGGGACAGAAAGAGCAGTACTTC.

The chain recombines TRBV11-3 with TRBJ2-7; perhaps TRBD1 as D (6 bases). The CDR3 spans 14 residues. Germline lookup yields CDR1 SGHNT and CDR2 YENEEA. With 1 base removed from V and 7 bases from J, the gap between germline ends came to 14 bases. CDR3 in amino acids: CASSLVGGTGEQYF. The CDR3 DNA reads TGTGCCAGCAGCTTAGTAGGGGGTACGGGGGAGCAGTACTTC.

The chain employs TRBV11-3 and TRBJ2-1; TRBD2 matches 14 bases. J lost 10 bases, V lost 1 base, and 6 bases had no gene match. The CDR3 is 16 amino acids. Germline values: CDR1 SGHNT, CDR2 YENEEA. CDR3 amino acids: CASSLAGTSGGREQFF. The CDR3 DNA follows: TGTGCCAGCAGCTTAGCCGGGACTAGCGGGGGTAGGGAGCAGTTCTTC.

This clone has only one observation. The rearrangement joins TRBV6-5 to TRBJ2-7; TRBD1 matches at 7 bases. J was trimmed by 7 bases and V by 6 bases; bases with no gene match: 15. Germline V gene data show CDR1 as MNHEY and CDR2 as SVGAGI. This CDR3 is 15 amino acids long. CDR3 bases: TGTGCCAGCAGAGGGACAGCCTCTCACCCGAGAGAGCAGTACTTC. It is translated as CASRGTASHPREQYF.

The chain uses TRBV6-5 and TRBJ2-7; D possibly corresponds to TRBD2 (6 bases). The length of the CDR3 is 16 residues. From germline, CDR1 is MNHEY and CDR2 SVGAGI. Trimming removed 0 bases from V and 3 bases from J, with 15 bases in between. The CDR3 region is CASSYSRGLLYYEQYF. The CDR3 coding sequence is TGTGCCAGCAGTTACTCCCGGGGGTTGCTTTACTACGAGCAGTACTTC.

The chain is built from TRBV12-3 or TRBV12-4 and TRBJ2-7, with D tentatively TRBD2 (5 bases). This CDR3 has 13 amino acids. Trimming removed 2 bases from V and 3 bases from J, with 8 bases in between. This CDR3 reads CASSLSGNYEQYF. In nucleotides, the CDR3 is TGTGCCAGCAGTTTATCCGGGAACTACGAGCAGTACTTC.

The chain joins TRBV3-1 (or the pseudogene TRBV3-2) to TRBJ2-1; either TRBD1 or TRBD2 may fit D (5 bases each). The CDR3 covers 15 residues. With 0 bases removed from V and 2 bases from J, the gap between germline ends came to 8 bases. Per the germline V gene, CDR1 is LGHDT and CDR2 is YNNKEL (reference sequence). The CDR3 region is CASSQDRDPYNEQFF. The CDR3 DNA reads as TGTGCCAGCAGCCAAGACAGGGACCCCTACAATGAGCAGTTCTTC.

CDR3 bases: TGTGCCAGCGGGCCCTCGGGGAACACTGAAGCTTTCTTT. Protein: CASGPSGNTEAFF. V is TRBV7-3 and J is TRBJ1-1; D call uncertain. CDR3 length: 13 amino acids. Germline CDR1 SGHTA, CDR2 FQGTGA. The V and J ends lost 8 bases and 1 base respectively, with 11 bases between them.

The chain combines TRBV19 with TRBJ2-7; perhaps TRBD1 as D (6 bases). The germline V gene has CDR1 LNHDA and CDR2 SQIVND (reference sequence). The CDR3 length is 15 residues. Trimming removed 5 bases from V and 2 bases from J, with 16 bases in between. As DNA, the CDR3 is TGTGCCAGTAGTCGAACACAGGGTGGAGCCTACGAGCAGTACTTC. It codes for CASSRTQGGAYEQYF.

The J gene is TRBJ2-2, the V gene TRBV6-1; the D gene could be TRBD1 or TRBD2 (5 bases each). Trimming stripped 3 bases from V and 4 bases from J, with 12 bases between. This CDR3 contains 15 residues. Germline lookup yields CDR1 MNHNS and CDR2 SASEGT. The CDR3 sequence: CASSDEGSGTGELFF. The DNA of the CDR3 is TGTGCCAGCAGTGACGAGGGGTCCGGCACCGGGGAGCTGTTTTTT.

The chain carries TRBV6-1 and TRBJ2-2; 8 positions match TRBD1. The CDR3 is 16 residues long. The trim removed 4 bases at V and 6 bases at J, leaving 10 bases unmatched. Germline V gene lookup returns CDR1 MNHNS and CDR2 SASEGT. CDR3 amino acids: CASSGNRGVRAGELFF. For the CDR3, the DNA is TGTGCCAGCAGTGGAAACAGGGGGGTAAGGGCCGGGGAGCTGTTTTTT.

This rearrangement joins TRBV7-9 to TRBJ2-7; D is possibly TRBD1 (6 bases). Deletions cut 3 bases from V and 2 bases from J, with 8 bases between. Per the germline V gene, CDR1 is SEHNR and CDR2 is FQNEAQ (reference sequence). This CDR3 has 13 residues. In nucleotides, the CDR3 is TGTGCCAGCAGCTTTACAGGGACCTACGAGCAGTACTTC. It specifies CASSFTGTYEQYF.